This TCR beta chain was recorded in a study of blood T cell repertoires in COVID-19. CDR1 and CDR2 (germline): MNHEY, SVGAGI. The CDR3 length is 14 residues. V was pared by 2 bases and J by 1 base, with 8 bases between. Produced via immunoSEQ multiplex PCR; TCRdb's table is partial and in-frame only. This repertoire shows roughly 190,000 clones, 94% found once; its top ten account for roughly 0.7%. This clonotype was obtained from a man aged 30 to 45 with COVID-19, enrolled during active disease. Material: peripheral blood. The rearrangement links TRBV6-5 to TRBJ1-1, with D unclear. The CDR3 nucleotides read TGTGCCAGCAGTTACCGAGTCCAGAACACTGAAGCTTTCTTT. Its translation: CASSYRVQNTEAFF.